The T cell receptor beta chain described here comes from a study of cytomegalovirus exposure and HLA in healthy donors. General study points: Researchers counted around 180 TCR beta chains as cytomegalovirus-associated.

V gave up 4 bases and J gave up 8 bases; unmatched junction bases: 14. CDR3 size: 17 residues. Germline CDR1 and CDR2: MNHNS and SASEGT. In nominal health when sampled, donors likely had unrecorded immune exposures nonetheless. PCR primers comprised 60 Vbeta and 13 Jbeta primers. Libraries were prepared by immunoSEQ multiplex PCR; TCRdb keeps only in-frame clonotypes and omits some of them. This sample carries approximately 160,000 clones, about four fifths of them seen once, and the ten largest clones take around 7%. Comment on this clone: The antigen is undetermined.

The sequencing sample was made of PBMCs. The clonotype was recovered from a man aged 25-45 years in good health and CMV-seropositive. This chain uses TRBV6-1 with TRBJ2-1, with 10 bases that match TRBD2. This chain's CDR3 is CASSGFLAGGGSDEQFF. The CDR3 nucleotides read TGTGCCAGCAGTGGATTTTTAGCGGGAGGTGGGAGCGATGAGCAGTTCTTC.